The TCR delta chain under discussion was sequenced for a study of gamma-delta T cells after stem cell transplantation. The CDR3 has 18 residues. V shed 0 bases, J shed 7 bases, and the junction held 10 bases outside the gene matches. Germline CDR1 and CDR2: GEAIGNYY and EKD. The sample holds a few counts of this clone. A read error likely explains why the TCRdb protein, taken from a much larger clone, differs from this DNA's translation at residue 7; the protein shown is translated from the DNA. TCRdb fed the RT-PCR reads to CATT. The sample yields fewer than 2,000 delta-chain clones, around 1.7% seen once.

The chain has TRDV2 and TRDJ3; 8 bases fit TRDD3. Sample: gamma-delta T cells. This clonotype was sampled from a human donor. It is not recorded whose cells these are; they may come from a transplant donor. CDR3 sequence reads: CACDTGLQGIQDTRQMFF. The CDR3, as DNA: TGTGCCTGTGACACCGGACTTCAGGGGATACAAGACACCCGACAGATGTTTTTC.